This entry concerns a single T cell receptor (beta chain). The sample is drawn from a study of T cell clones after liver transplantation. Per germline, CDR1 SGHVS and CDR2 FNYEAQ. The CDR3 is 16 amino acids. V dropped 1 base and J dropped 8; count of bases not matched to a gene: 8. Using immunoSEQ multiplex PCR, the repertoire was profiled, and TCRdb retains in-frame clones only, with some absent. The sample contains tens of thousands of clones, around 90% of which appear only once. J is TRBJ2-1 and V is TRBV7-6, with 10 bases lining up with TRBD2. The TCR was taken from a human donor who received a liver transplant. The material was CD4+ T cells from blood, obtained before liver transplant. The CDR3 sequence is CASSLESSGRADEQFF. The CDR3 DNA follows: TGTGCCAGCAGCTTAGAATCGAGCGGGAGGGCCGATGAGCAGTTCTTC.